These 32 T cell receptor beta chains came from one sample sequenced in a study of T cell repertoires in cytomegalovirus infection. No antigen has been assigned to these receptors. TCRdb redid the calling of the reads with MiXCR, one entry per CDR3 protein. The data contain approximately 110,000 distinct CDR3 sequences, approximately 30% of them singletons. Material: CD8+ T cells from cultured PBMCs, obtained from culture after CMV antigen stimulation. These TCRs come from a human donor in good health (CMV status not recorded). Some clones in this sample may be carry-over from other donors' samples.

This clonotype was seen more than once but under ten times. This chain connects TRBV7-8 to TRBJ2-3; 11 nucleotides align to TRBD2. The V segment lost 0 bases and the J segment 6 bases; nucleotides outside the gene matches: 5. The CDR3 has 16 amino acids. Germline CDR1 SGHVS, CDR2 FQNEAQ. The CDR3 loop is CASSLATSGAVDTQYF. CDR3 nucleotide sequence: TGTGCCAGCAGCTTAGCGACTAGCGGGGCGGTGGATACGCAGTATTTT.

This clonotype was counted a few times. The chain has TRBV27 and TRBJ1-1, with no clear D. The CDR3 covers 15 residues. Germline assignment: CDR1 MNHEY and CDR2 SMNVEV (reference sequence). The germline V and J ends were trimmed by 2 bases and 0 bases, with 10 bases remaining between them. CDR3 bases: TGTGCCAGCAGTTTAATCGGCGGAATGAACACTGAAGCTTTCTTT. Protein sequence: CASSLIGGMNTEAFF.

This chain joins TRBV7-6 and TRBJ2-7; D is perhaps TRBD1 or TRBD2 (5 bases each). The V end was cut by 5 bases, the J end by 4 bases, with 27 bases between. Germline values: CDR1 SGHVS, CDR2 FNYEAQ. CDR3 size: 18 residues. Here the CDR3 DNA reads TGTGCCAGCAGCCGACCCATTTCGCCCGGGGCCCGACCTTACGAGCAGTACTTC. This encodes CASSRPISPGARPYEQYF. Full variable domain (missing parts from reference TRBV7-6 and TRBJ2-7): GAGVSQSPRYKVTKRGQDVALRCDPISGHVSLYWYRQALGQGPEFLTYFNYEAQQDKSGLPNDRFSAERPEGSISTLTIQRTEQRDSAMYRCASSRPISPGARPYEQYFGPGTRLTVT.

The sample holds a few counts of this clonotype. The rearrangement uses TRBV6-6 and TRBJ2-3; D might be TRBD2 (6 bases). Germline-derived CDR1 and CDR2 are MNHNY and SVGAGI (reference sequence). V lost 8 bases and J 0 bases, leaving 9 bases between the germline ends. This CDR3 region has 13 residues. As DNA, the CDR3 is TGTGCCAGCGTACTAGCAAGCACAGATACGCAGTATTTT. It specifies CASVLASTDTQYF.

There are a few counts of this clonotype. The chain carries TRBV6-5 and TRBJ2-3; perhaps TRBD2 as D (6 bases). V lost 5 bases and J 6 bases, leaving 18 bases between the germline ends. The CDR3 has 15 amino acids. Germline-derived CDR1 and CDR2 are MNHEY and SVGAGI. The CDR3 sequence: CASSEYGGGSDTQYF. The DNA for the CDR3 is TGTGCCAGCAGTGAATACGGGGGTGGGAGTGATACGCAGTATTTT.

This clonotype was counted between two and nine times. The rearrangement uses TRBV2 and TRBJ2-7, with D possibly being TRBD2 (6 bases). Germline CDR1 and CDR2: SNHLY and FYNNEI. This CDR3 has 15 residues. Trimming left V 1 base short and J 5 bases short, with 15 bases between. CDR3 in DNA: TGTGCCAGCAGTGAAGGACTGGGGAGGTTTAACGAGCAGTACTTC. Its translation is CASSEGLGRFNEQYF.

The chain employs TRBV6-1 and TRBJ2-6; D not resolved. V shed 3 bases and J shed 4 bases, with 22 bases lying between them. The CDR3 contains 19 residues. The germline gives CDR1 MNHNS, CDR2 SASEGT. CDR3 coding DNA: TGTGCCAGCAGTGATATATGGGGTCTGCGAGGTCAGGGGGCCAACGTCCTGACTTTC. Translation gives CASSDIWGLRGQGANVLTF.

V and J are TRBV7-9 and TRBJ2-2; D not certain. The V end was cut by 5 bases, the J end by 6 bases, with 16 bases between. This CDR3 has 15 amino acids. Germline V CDR1 and CDR2: SEHNR, FQNEAQ (reference sequence). CDR3 protein: CASSPAGSLPGELFF. The CDR3 DNA is TGTGCCAGCAGCCCGGCTGGGTCCCTCCCCGGGGAGCTGTTTTTT. The whole variable domain, remainder taken from reference TRBV7-9 and TRBJ2-2, is DTGVSQNPRHKITKRGQNVTFRCDPISEHNRLYWYRQTLGQGPEFLTYFQNEAQLEKSRLLSDRFSAERPKGSFSTLEIQRTEQGDSAMYLCASSPAGSLPGELFFGEGSRLTVL.

The chain links TRBV4-1 to TRBJ2-3, with D perhaps TRBD2 (6 bases). From germline, CDR1 is MGHRA and CDR2 YSYEKL. The ends were cut back, 5 bases at V and 4 bases at J, with 19 bases in the middle. CDR3 length equals 16 residues. CDR3 sequence: CASSSIWGVEADTQYF. CDR3 coding DNA: TGCGCCAGCAGCTCCATTTGGGGGGTGGAGGCAGATACGCAGTATTTT.

The V and J genes are TRBV6-1 and TRBJ2-3, with D perhaps TRBD2 (6 bases). Germline CDR1 and CDR2: MNHNS and SASEGT. Trimming cost V 8 bases and J 6 bases, with 24 bases left between them. CDR3 size: 16 residues. The CDR3 region has the DNA TGTGCCAGCGCCCTTAGGACCCCCCCGGCGGGGGATACGCAGTATTTT. Translation: CASALRTPPAGDTQYF.

This clonotype was counted many times. The V and J genes are TRBV3-1 and TRBJ2-1, with unresolved D. Looked up from germline, CDR1 is LGHDT and CDR2 is YNNKEL (reference sequence). V was clipped by 1 base and J by 6 bases, with 13 bases between them. The CDR3 runs 15 residues. The CDR3 bases are TGTGCCAGCAGCCAAGGGATGAGCAGTGGCAATGAGCAGTTCTTC. This encodes CASSQGMSSGNEQFF.

The chain carries TRBV27 and TRBJ1-1, with D perhaps TRBD1 (5 bases). V lost 7 bases and J 4 bases, leaving 10 bases between the germline ends. Germline values: CDR1 MNHEY, CDR2 SMNVEV (reference sequence). CDR3 length equals 12 residues. CDR3 sequence reads: CASKAGGTEAFF. Here the CDR3 DNA reads TGTGCCAGCAAGGCGGGGGGCACTGAAGCTTTCTTT.

This chain connects TRBV7-6 to TRBJ1-2, with D possibly being TRBD1 (5 bases). CDR1 and CDR2 from the germline V gene are SGHVS and FNYEAQ. V lost 5 bases and J lost 4, with 17 bases in between. The length of the CDR3 is 15 residues. The CDR3 loop is CASSPSAGSLYGYTF. The CDR3 region has the DNA TGTGCCAGCAGCCCAAGTGCAGGGAGCCTCTATGGCTACACCTTC.

The chain carries TRBV7-8 and TRBJ1-6; D unclear. The CDR3 loop spans 12 amino acids. Trimming removed 0 bases at V and 13 bases at J, with 7 bases between. CDR1 and CDR2 from the germline V gene are SGHVS and FQNEAQ. For the CDR3, the DNA is TGTGCCAGCAGCTTAGCGTTGTCCCCCCTCCACTTT. Encoded protein: CASSLALSPLHF.

V gene TRBV19 combines with J gene TRBJ1-1, with D unresolved. The CDR3 sequence is 13 residues long. Germline V gene sequence: CDR1 LNHDA, CDR2 SQIVND (reference sequence). The germline V and J ends were trimmed by 3 bases and 0 bases, with 5 bases remaining between them. CDR3 loop: CASSISLNTEAFF. DNA of the CDR3: TGTGCCAGTAGTATCTCCCTGAACACTGAAGCTTTCTTT.

This clonotype was observed a few times. The chain uses TRBV27 and TRBJ2-1; 8 bases agree with TRBD2. Trimming took 6 bases from V and 8 from J; bases not matched to a gene: 3. Germline CDR1 MNHEY, CDR2 SMNVEV (reference sequence). The length of the CDR3 is 12 residues. CDR3 nucleotides: TGTGCCAGCAGCGGGGGGGTGCATGAGCAGTTCTTC. Its protein is CASSGGVHEQFF.

V is TRBV7-9 and J is TRBJ1-5; D is unclear. Germline CDR1 SEHNR, CDR2 FQNEAQ (reference sequence). CDR3 length: 12 amino acids. Trimming took 3 bases from V and 7 from J, leaving 7 bases between them. The CDR3 DNA reads TGTGCCAGCAGCTTTGGGGAACAGCCCCAGCATTTT. Translation gives CASSFGEQPQHF.

The V gene is TRBV27, the J gene TRBJ2-7; a possible D gene is TRBD1 (6 bases). The CDR3 sequence is 15 residues long. The germline gives CDR1 MNHEY, CDR2 SMNVEV (reference sequence). The germline V and J ends were trimmed by 3 bases and 3 bases, with 15 bases remaining between them. This CDR3 is CASSFNRQVLYEQYF. Here the CDR3 DNA reads TGTGCCAGCAGTTTTAACCGACAGGTCCTCTACGAGCAGTACTTC.

The table lists this clonotype with a few counts. The chain recombines TRBV19 with TRBJ1-2, with 7 bases fitting TRBD1. The CDR3 extends over 15 amino acids. The germline V gene encodes CDR1 LNHDA and CDR2 SQIVND (reference sequence). After removal of 3 bases from V and 7 bases from J, the junction contained 11 bases not matched to a gene. CDR3 sequence: CASSMVAGGLGGYTF. The CDR3 nucleotides read TGTGCCAGTAGTATGGTGGCAGGGGGTCTTGGTGGCTACACCTTC.

This clonotype was seen only a few times. The V call is TRBV7-9, the J call TRBJ2-7; 9 bases match TRBD1. CDR1 SEHNR and CDR2 FQNEAQ come from the germline V gene (reference sequence). Trimming cost V 3 bases and J 3 bases; bases outside gene matches: 0. The CDR3 sequence is 13 residues long. CDR3 residues: CASSLTGGYEQYF. Written as DNA, the CDR3 is TGTGCCAGCAGCTTGACAGGGGGCTACGAGCAGTACTTC. Based on the CDR3 plus reference TRBV7-9 and TRBJ2-7, the full variable domain is DTGVSQNPRHKITKRGQNVTFRCDPISEHNRLYWYRQTLGQGPEFLTYFQNEAQLEKSRLLSDRFSAERPKGSFSTLEIQRTEQGDSAMYLCASSLTGGYEQYFGPGTRLTVT.

The chain carries TRBV5-4 and TRBJ2-1; D is possibly TRBD1 (6 bases). CDR3 length equals 15 residues. The germline V and J ends were trimmed by 5 bases and 7 bases, with 19 bases remaining between them. Per the germline V gene, CDR1 is SGHNT and CDR2 is YYREEE (reference sequence). CDR3 nucleotides: TGTGCCAGCAGTCGAGGACAGATTGAGGGGAATGAGCAGTTCTTC. Protein product: CASSRGQIEGNEQFF.

This clonotype was seen a few times. The genes are TRBV12-3 or TRBV12-4 and TRBJ1-2; a possible D gene is TRBD1 (5 bases). The CDR3 contains 14 residues. Trimming took off 4 bases at V and 3 bases at J, with 12 bases between the two ends. CDR3 bases: TGTGCCAGCAGTTCCCGGACATCGCACTATGGCTACACCTTC. As protein: CASSSRTSHYGYTF.

This chain uses TRBV7-1 with TRBJ1-2; a possible D gene is TRBD1 (6 bases). TRBV7-1 is designated an ORF whose function remains uncertain. Trimming stripped 6 bases from V and 5 bases from J, with 13 bases between. The CDR3 is made up of 13 amino acids. CDR3 loop: CASRGGRGYGYTF. As DNA, the CDR3 is TGTGCCAGCAGGGGGGGGCGCGGGTATGGCTACACCTTC.

This clonotype appeared a few times. The V and J genes are TRBV28 and TRBJ2-1; D uncertain. Trimming took 5 bases from V and 5 from J, leaving 19 bases between them. This CDR3 contains 16 residues. Germline V gene data show CDR1 as MDHEN and CDR2 as SYDVKM. The CDR3 here is CASSVPTPRINNEQFF. CDR3 sequence (DNA): TGTGCCAGCAGTGTGCCGACGCCCCGCATCAACAATGAGCAGTTCTTC.

The V call is TRBV7-9, the J call TRBJ1-2; the D is unclear. Trimming shortened V by 5 bases and J by 4 bases, and 26 bases separated the two germline ends. The germline V gene encodes CDR1 SEHNR and CDR2 FQNEAQ (reference sequence). The CDR3 totals 18 residues. The CDR3, as DNA: TGTGCCAGCAGCCCCCCTCCGAACGTCGCAGTTGGGTTCTATGGCTACACCTTC. Amino acid sequence: CASSPPPNVAVGFYGYTF.

This clonotype was picked up a small number of times. V gene TRBV20-1 combines with J gene TRBJ2-3, with 10 bases lining up with TRBD2. CDR1 and CDR2 (germline): DFQATT, SNEGSKA (reference sequence). The CDR3 sequence is 15 residues long. After removal of 6 bases from V and 3 bases from J, the junction contained 9 bases not matched to a gene. The CDR3 spells CSALSASGGTDTQYF. The CDR3 region has the DNA TGCAGTGCCCTCTCTGCTAGCGGGGGTACAGATACGCAGTATTTT.

V gene TRBV20-1 combines with J gene TRBJ2-5, with 9 bases matching TRBD2. The germline gives CDR1 DFQATT, CDR2 SNEGSKA (reference sequence). The CDR3 sequence is 18 residues long. The ends lost 4 bases at V and 2 bases at J; junction bases unmatched: 17. DNA for the CDR3: TGCAGTGCTAAAGAACCCAGGGGACTAGCTGGATCGCAAGAGACCCAGTACTTC. Translated: CSAKEPRGLAGSQETQYF.

The chain combines TRBV7-6 with TRBJ2-3; D gene unclear. This CDR3 is built from 13 residues. V lost 5 bases to trimming and J lost 6 bases, with 12 bases between them. The germline gives CDR1 SGHVS, CDR2 FNYEAQ. The CDR3 DNA is TGTGCCAGCAGCCCCCGTCTTTTTGATACGCAGTATTTT. Protein: CASSPRLFDTQYF.

This chain links TRBV12-3 or TRBV12-4 with TRBJ1-1; D is undetermined. The CDR3 loop spans 12 amino acids. The V end was cut by 3 bases, the J end by 1 base, with 3 bases between. The CDR3 coding sequence is TGTGCCAGCAGTTTGTGGAACACTGAAGCTTTCTTT. Translated, it gives CASSLWNTEAFF.

The genes are TRBV2 and TRBJ2-3; TRBD2 agrees at 11 bases. The CDR3 is 15 residues long. Unmatched junction bases numbered 5, after V lost 4 bases and J lost 5 bases. Germline V lookup: CDR1 SNHLY, CDR2 FYNNEI. The CDR3, as DNA: TGTGCCAGCAGTGTAGCGGGGGGGCCAGGAGATACGCAGTATTTT. This gives the protein CASSVAGGPGDTQYF. Full variable domain (outside the CDR3, taken from reference TRBV2 and TRBJ2-3): EPEVTQTPSHQVTQMGQEVILRCVPISNHLYFYWYRQILGQKVEFLVSFYNNEISEKSEIFDDQFSVERPDGSNFTLKIRSTKLEDSAMYFCASSVAGGPGDTQYFGPGTRLTVL.

Ten or more counts support this clonotype. V and J are TRBV2 and TRBJ2-7, with 11 bases that match TRBD2. Germline-derived CDR1 and CDR2 are SNHLY and FYNNEI. V lost 4 bases and J lost 2; bases outside the gene matches: 4. This CDR3 is 15 amino acids long. The CDR3 reads CASSALAGGTYEQYF. The CDR3 DNA reads as TGTGCCAGCAGTGCCCTAGCGGGGGGAACCTACGAGCAGTACTTC.

This clonotype has a handful of counts. J is TRBJ2-1 and V is TRBV29-1; D may be TRBD2 (5 bases). V dropped 5 bases and J dropped 0 bases, with 11 bases sitting between them. Per germline, CDR1 SQVTM and CDR2 ANQGSEA. This CDR3 has 14 residues. CDR3 nucleotides: TGCAGCGTTTGGGAGCACCTCTCCTACAATGAGCAGTTCTTC. Translating gives CSVWEHLSYNEQFF.